Listed here are 3 T cell receptor beta chains from one sample, sequenced in a study of cytomegalovirus exposure and HLA in healthy donors. Primers included in the PCR were 60 Vbeta and 13 Jbeta primers. Data came from immunoSEQ multiplex PCR; TCRdb stores just in-frame clones and leaves some out. The sample has about 120,000 clones, under 70% seen once. The specimen was PBMCs. These receptors were obtained from a man aged 18 to 35 in good health and CMV-seronegative.

The gene calls are TRBV9 and TRBJ2-7; TRBD2 might be the D (6 bases). This CDR3 contains 15 residues. V lost 1 base and J 6 bases, leaving 17 bases between the germline ends. From germline, CDR1 is SGDLS and CDR2 YYNGEE. The CDR3 bases are TGTGCCAGCAGCGTAAGGTCCGGAGGGGTCAGCGAGCAGTACTTC. It codes for CASSVRSGGVSEQYF.

CDR3 nucleotides: TGTGCCAGCAGCTTAGAAGCGAGCGGGGGGGCCCATGAGCAGTTCTTC. Protein: CASSLEASGGAHEQFF. The chain recombines TRBV7-6 with TRBJ2-1, with 10 bases matching TRBD2. J gave up 8 bases and V 1 base, and 8 bases lay outside the gene matches. Germline V gene lookup returns CDR1 SGHVS and CDR2 FNYEAQ. The CDR3 length is 16 residues.

V usage is TRBV30 and J usage is TRBJ1-1, with TRBD1 matching over 7 bases. This CDR3 comprises 11 residues. Per the germline V gene, CDR1 is GTSNPN and CDR2 is SVGIG (reference sequence). The ends lost 5 bases at V and 4 bases at J; junction bases unmatched: 1. The CDR3 DNA is TGTGCCTGGGCAGGGGGCACTGAAGCTTTCTTT. Translating it yields CAWAGGTEAFF.